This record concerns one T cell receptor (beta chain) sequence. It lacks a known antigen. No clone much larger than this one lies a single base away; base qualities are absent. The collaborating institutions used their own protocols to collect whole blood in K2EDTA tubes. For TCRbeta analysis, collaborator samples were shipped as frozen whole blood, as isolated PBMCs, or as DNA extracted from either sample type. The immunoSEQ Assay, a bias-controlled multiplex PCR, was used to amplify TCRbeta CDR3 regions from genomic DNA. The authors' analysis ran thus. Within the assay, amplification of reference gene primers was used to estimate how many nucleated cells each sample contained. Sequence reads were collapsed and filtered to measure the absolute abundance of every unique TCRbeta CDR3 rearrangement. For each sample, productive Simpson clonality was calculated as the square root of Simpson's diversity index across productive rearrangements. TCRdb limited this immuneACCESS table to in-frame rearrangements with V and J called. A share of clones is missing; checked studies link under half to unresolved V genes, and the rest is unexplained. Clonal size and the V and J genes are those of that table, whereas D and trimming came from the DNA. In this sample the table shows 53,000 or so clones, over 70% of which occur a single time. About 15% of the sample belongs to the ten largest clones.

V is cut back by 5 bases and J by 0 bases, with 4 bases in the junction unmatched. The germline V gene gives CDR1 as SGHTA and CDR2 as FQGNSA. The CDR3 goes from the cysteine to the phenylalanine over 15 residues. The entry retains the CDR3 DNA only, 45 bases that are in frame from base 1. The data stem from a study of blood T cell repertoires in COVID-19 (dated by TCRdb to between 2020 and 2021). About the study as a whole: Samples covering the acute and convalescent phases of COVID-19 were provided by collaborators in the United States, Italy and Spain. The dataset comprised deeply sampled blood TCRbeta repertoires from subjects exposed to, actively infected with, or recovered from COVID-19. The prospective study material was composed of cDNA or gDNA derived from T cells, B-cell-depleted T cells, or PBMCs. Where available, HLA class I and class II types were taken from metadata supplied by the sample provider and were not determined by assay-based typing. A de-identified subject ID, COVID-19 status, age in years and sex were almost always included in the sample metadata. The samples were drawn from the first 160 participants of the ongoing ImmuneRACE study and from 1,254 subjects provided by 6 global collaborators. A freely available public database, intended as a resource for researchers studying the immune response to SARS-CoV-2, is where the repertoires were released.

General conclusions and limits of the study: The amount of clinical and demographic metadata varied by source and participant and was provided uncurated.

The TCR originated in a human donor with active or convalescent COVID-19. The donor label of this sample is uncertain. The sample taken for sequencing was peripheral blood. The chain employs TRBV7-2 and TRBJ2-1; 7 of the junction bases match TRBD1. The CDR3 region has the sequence CASSKTGSSYNEQFF. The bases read TGTGCCAGCAGCAAGACAGGGAGCTCCTACAATGAGCAGTTCTTC.